Given below is one TCR beta chain in context. Its antigen is as yet unknown. The sample is drawn from a study of cytomegalovirus exposure and HLA in healthy donors. Study background: The platform used for the roughly 130 validation repertoires matched that of the roughly 700 first-cohort repertoires, a later analysis reported. Findings of the study overall: According to the study, approximately 150 TCR beta chains were cytomegalovirus-associated.

Germline V CDR1 and CDR2: SEHNR, FQNEAQ (reference sequence). The CDR3 length is 15 residues. Trimming removed 5 bases from V and 8 bases from J, with 18 bases in between. The method was immunoSEQ multiplex PCR; TCRdb's version includes in-frame clones alone and lacks a portion of them. The sample has 300,000 or so clones, 70% to 90% seen once. This receptor was taken from a man aged 30 to 39 in good health and CMV-seronegative. The chain joins TRBV7-9 to TRBJ1-4, with D perhaps TRBD1 (5 bases). The sample was PBMCs. CDR3 DNA: TGTGCCAGCAGCCCCGTGCGGGGGGTAGGGGAAAAACTGTTTTTT. It specifies CASSPVRGVGEKLFF.